The entry below describes one T cell receptor beta chain. The target antigen is unknown. These data originate in a study of cytomegalovirus exposure and HLA in healthy donors. There were likely unrecorded immune exposures, though donors were nominally healthy when sampled. The PCR made use of 60 Vbeta and 13 Jbeta primers. Produced via immunoSEQ multiplex PCR; TCRdb's table is partial and in-frame only. The sample includes over 100,000 clones, around 73% seen only once; the top ten take 1.3% to 1.5%. Study-wide results and limits: Most CMV-associated TCR beta chains appeared HLA-restricted in a later analysis. TCR beta sequences reportedly predicted the HLA-A and HLA-B alleles of most subjects accurately.

The V segment lost 0 bases and the J segment 8 bases; nucleotides outside the gene matches: 8. The length of the CDR3 is 15 residues. Germline V lookup: CDR1 MRHNA, CDR2 SNTAGT. This chain links TRBV6-4 with TRBJ1-2; TRBD1 agrees at 8 bases. Sequenced input: PBMCs. This clonotype originated in a female donor in good health and CMV-seronegative. Here the CDR3 reads CASSDSPPGTGGYTF. The DNA for the CDR3 is TGTGCCAGCAGTGACTCGCCCCCCGGGACAGGAGGCTACACCTTC.